This T cell receptor beta chain is from a study of blood T cell repertoires in COVID-19 (dated by TCRdb to between 2020 and 2021). Context from the whole study: The collaborator samples originated in the United States, Italy and Spain and spanned the acute and convalescent phases of COVID-19. The prospective study material was composed of cDNA or gDNA derived from T cells, B-cell-depleted T cells, or PBMCs. Subjects who had been exposed to COVID-19, were actively infected with it, or had recovered from it provided the deeply sampled blood TCRbeta repertoires that made up the dataset. A freely available public database, intended as a resource for researchers studying the immune response to SARS-CoV-2, is where the repertoires were released. Samples came from the ongoing ImmuneRACE study (first 160 participants) plus 1,254 subjects from 6 global collaborators. The sample metadata nearly always contained a de-identified subject ID, COVID-19 status, age in years and sex. Where available, HLA class I and class II types were obtained from metadata supplied by the sample provider rather than from assay-based typing.

At one collaborating source in Seattle, patients were enrolled during active infection and were followed longitudinally through the course of disease. Collaborating institutions collected whole blood in K2EDTA tubes following their own protocols. Collaborator samples were shipped for TCRbeta analysis as frozen whole blood, isolated PBMCs, or DNA extracted from either sample type. V and J are truncated by 3 bases and 2 bases respectively, leaving an intervening sequence of 17 bases. In the germline V gene, CDR1 corresponds to MDHEN and CDR2 to SYDVKM. The CDR3 goes from the cysteine to the phenylalanine over 16 residues. The CDR3 DNA has 48 bases and is translated from base 1. TCRbeta CDR3 regions were amplified from genomic DNA by means of the immunoSEQ Assay, a bias-controlled multiplex PCR. In the original analysis: Nucleated cell counts per sample were estimated from amplification of reference gene primers within the assay. To quantify the absolute abundance of each unique TCRbeta CDR3 rearrangement, sequence reads were collapsed and filtered. For each sample, productive Simpson clonality was calculated as the square root of Simpson's diversity index across productive rearrangements. The table comes from immuneACCESS by way of TCRdb, which keeps in-frame sequences with V and J called. Part of the clones is missing from these tables; in studies checked, under half for an unresolved V gene and the rest for unknown reasons. V and J calls and clone size are copied from that table; D and trimming were computed from the DNA. Present in this sample are under 300,000 clones, about 86% of which were seen just once. The top ten constitute 10% to 15% of the sample.

This clone turned up a few times. Its antigen remains unidentified. Qualities for individual bases were not recorded, and no much larger clone is one base off. General findings and caveats noted by the study authors: The amount of clinical and demographic metadata varied by source and participant and was provided uncurated.

The specimen sequenced was peripheral blood. Recombination linked TRBV28 to TRBJ2-7, with TRBD1 perhaps the D gene, on 5 matching bases. The receptor was isolated from a woman in her thirties with COVID-19, enrolled during active disease. The CDR3 loop reads CASSFGANQITYEQYF. Here is the DNA: TGTGCCAGCAGTTTTGGGGCCAACCAGATTACCTACGAGCAGTACTTC. Reference TRBV28 and TRBJ2-7 genes cover what lies past the CDR3, so the full variable domain is DVKVTQSSRYLVKRTGEKVFLECVQDMDHENMFWYRQDPGLGLRLIYFSYDVKMKEKGDIPEGYSVSREKKERFSLILESASTNQTSMYLCASSFGANQITYEQYFGPGTRLTVT.